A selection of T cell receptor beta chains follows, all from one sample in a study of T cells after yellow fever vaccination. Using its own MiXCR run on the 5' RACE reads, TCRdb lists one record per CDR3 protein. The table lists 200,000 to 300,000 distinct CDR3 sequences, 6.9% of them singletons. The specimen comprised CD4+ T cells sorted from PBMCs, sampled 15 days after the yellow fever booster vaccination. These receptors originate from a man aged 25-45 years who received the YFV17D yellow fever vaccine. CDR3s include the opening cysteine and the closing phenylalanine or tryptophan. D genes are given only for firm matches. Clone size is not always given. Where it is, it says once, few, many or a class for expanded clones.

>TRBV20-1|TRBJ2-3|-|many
CSAWGEDTQYF
TGCAGTGCCTGGGGTGAAGATACGCAGTATTTT
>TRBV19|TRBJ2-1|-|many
CASKTGDYNEQFF
TGTGCCAGTAAAACGGGAGACTACAATGAGCAGTTCTTC
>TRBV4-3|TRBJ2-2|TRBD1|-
CASSQQTGITGELFF
TGCGCCAGCAGCCAACAGACAGGGATCACCGGGGAGCTGTTTTTT
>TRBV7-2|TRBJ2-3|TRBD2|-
CASSYGTSGYTDTQYF
TGTGCCAGCAGCTATGGGACTAGCGGGTACACAGATACGCAGTATTTT
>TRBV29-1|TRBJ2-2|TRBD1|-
CSVPRDRVNTGELFF
TGCAGCGTCCCCCGGGACAGGGTGAACACCGGGGAGCTGTTTTTT
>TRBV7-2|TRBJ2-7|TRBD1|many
CASSWDRSSYEQYF
TGTGCCAGCAGTTGGGACAGGTCGAGCTACGAGCAGTACTTC
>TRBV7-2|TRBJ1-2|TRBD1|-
CASTTTGDYGYTF
TGTGCCAGCACCACGACAGGGGACTATGGCTACACCTTC
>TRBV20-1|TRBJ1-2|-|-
CSASMGLGYGYTF
TGCAGTGCTAGCATGGGGTTGGGCTATGGCTACACCTTC
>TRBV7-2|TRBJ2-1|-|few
CASSYTSYNEQFF
TGTGCCAGCAGCTATACCTCCTACAATGAGCAGTTCTTC
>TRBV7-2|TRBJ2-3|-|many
CASSRSVGTDTQYF
TGTGCCAGCAGCCGTTCGGTTGGCACAGATACGCAGTATTTT
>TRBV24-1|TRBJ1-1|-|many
CATSDFQVSVTEAFF
TGTGCCACCAGTGATTTTCAGGTATCGGTTACTGAAGCTTTCTTT
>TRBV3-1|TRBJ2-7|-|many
CASSPPNAEQYF
TGTGCCAGCAGCCCGCCTAATGCCGAGCAGTACTTC
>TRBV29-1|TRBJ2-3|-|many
CSVASRTGTDTQYF
TGCAGCGTTGCTTCTCGGACTGGCACAGATACGCAGTATTTT
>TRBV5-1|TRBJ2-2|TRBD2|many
CASGASGNTGELFF
TGCGCCAGCGGGGCTAGCGGTAACACCGGGGAGCTGTTTTTT
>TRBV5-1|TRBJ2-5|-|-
CASSLSVREETQYF
TGCGCCAGCAGCTTGAGCGTAAGGGAAGAGACCCAGTACTTC
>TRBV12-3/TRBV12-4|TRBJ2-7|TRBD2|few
CASSLVLAEYEQYF
TGTGCCAGCAGTTTAGTCCTAGCGGAGTACGAGCAGTACTTC